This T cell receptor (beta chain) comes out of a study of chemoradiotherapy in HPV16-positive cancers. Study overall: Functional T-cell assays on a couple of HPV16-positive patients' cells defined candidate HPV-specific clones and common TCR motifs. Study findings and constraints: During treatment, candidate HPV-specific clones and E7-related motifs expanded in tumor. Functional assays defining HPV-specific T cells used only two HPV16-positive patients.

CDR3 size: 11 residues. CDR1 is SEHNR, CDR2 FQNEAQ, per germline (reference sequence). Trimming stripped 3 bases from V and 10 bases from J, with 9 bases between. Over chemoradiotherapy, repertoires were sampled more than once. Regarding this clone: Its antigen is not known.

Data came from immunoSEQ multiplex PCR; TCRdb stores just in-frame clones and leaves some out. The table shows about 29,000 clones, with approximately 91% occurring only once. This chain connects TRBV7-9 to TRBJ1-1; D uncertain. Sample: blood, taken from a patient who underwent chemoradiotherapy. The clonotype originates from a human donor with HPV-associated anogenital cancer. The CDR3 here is CASSFGSGAFF. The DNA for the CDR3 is TGTGCCAGCAGCTTTGGAAGTGGAGCTTTCTTT.